The 32 T cell receptor beta chains presented below share a single source sample, sequenced in a study of T cells in Graves' hyperthyroidism and ophthalmopathy. The investigators amplified TCR beta CDR3 regions from RNA transcripts. First-round RT-PCR of the TCR CDR3 relied on the HTBI primer set. TCRdb passed the multiplex PCR reads through MiXCR, listing each CDR3 protein once. The table records a few hundred thousand distinct CDR3 sequences, roughly 14% of them present only once. Sequenced: blood. All receptors derive from a woman in her twenties or thirties with Graves' hyperthyroidism that later progressed to Graves' ophthalmopathy.

The sample holds many counts of this clonotype. V is TRBV5-1 and J is TRBJ2-5; D uncertain. This CDR3 comprises 14 residues. V lost 2 bases, J lost 4 bases, and 12 bases lay in between. Germline V lookup: CDR1 SGHRS, CDR2 YFSETQ. The CDR3 region is CASSFGGSGETQYF. The CDR3 bases are TGCGCCAGCAGCTTTGGTGGGTCCGGAGAGACCCAGTACTTC.

This clonotype was counted at least ten times. V usage is TRBV24-1 and J usage is TRBJ2-5, with 9 nucleotides matching TRBD1. V was clipped by 5 bases and J by 3 bases; unmatched bases: 6. The germline V gene has CDR1 KGHDR and CDR2 SFDVKD. The CDR3 covers 15 residues. The CDR3: CATSAPDRGKETQYF. In DNA form, the CDR3 reads TGTGCCACCAGTGCCCCCGACAGGGGGAAAGAGACCCAGTACTTC.

This clonotype was recorded at least ten times. The V and J genes are TRBV20-1 and TRBJ1-2; 7 nucleotides agree with TRBD1. From germline, CDR1 is DFQATT and CDR2 SNEGSKA (reference sequence). The CDR3 spans 15 residues. With V trimmed by 5 bases and J by 1 base, 10 bases remained unmatched. CDR3 amino acids: CSAPPPTGINYGYTF. Written as DNA, the CDR3 is TGCAGTGCTCCTCCCCCGACAGGGATTAACTATGGCTACACCTTC.

In this sample, this clonotype turned up a few times. The chain is built from TRBV5-5 and TRBJ1-4, with D hard to call. V dropped 4 bases and J dropped 8 bases, with 24 bases sitting between them. Germline CDR1 SGHKS, CDR2 YYEKEE (reference sequence). The CDR3 has 17 residues. The CDR3, as DNA: TGTGCCAGCAGCCCCTCACCTTTCGGGAATCGATACGAAAAACTGTTTTTT. This encodes CASSPSPFGNRYEKLFF. The whole variable domain, remainder taken from reference TRBV5-5 and TRBJ1-4, is DAGVTQSPTHLIKTRGQQVTLRCSPISGHKSVSWYQQVLGQGPQFIFQYYEKEERGRGNFPDRFSARQFPNYSSELNVNALLLGDSALYLCASSPSPFGNRYEKLFFGSGTQLSVL.

In this sample, this clonotype turned up many times. This sequence joins TRBV28 and TRBJ2-3; 9 nucleotides align to TRBD1. Germline assignment: CDR1 MDHEN and CDR2 SYDVKM. This CDR3 is built from 15 residues. Unmatched junction bases numbered 13, after V lost 7 bases and J lost 8 bases. Here the CDR3 reads CASTQGGTGTTTQYF. CDR3 bases: TGTGCCAGCACCCAAGGCGGGACAGGGACCACTACGCAGTATTTT. Complete variable domain (other parts from reference TRBV28 and TRBJ2-3): DVKVTQSSRYLVKRTGEKVFLECVQDMDHENMFWYRQDPGLGLRLIYFSYDVKMKEKGDIPEGYSVSREKKERFSLILESASTNQTSMYLCASTQGGTGTTTQYFGPGTRLTVL.

There are many counts of this clonotype. The chain joins TRBV7-9 to TRBJ1-2; a possible D gene is TRBD1 (6 bases). Germline V gene data show CDR1 as SEHNR and CDR2 as FQNEAQ (reference sequence). The CDR3 contains 11 residues. Trimming pared 5 bases from V and 12 bases from J, leaving 13 bases between. The DNA for the CDR3 is TGTGCCAGCAGCCCGACAGGTAGCCACACCTTC. Residues: CASSPTGSHTF.

This clonotype has just a few counts. The conserved phenylalanine or tryptophan is not found at the CDR3 terminus, so this likely reflects a read error. V gene TRBV11-3 combines with J gene TRBJ1-5; D uncertain. Germline V gene sequence: CDR1 SGHNT, CDR2 YENEEA. The CDR3 is made up of 15 amino acids. V dropped 2 bases and J dropped 5 bases, with 13 bases sitting between them. CDR3 nucleotides: TGTGCCAGCAGCTTACAAGGACTCCCGCATCAGCCCCAGCATTTA. Its translation: CASSLQGLPHQPQHL.

This clonotype was found many times. The chain recombines TRBV5-1 with TRBJ2-1; D may be TRBD1 (5 bases). V dropped 0 bases and J dropped 1 base, with 11 bases sitting between them. The CDR3 sequence is 16 residues long. The germline gives CDR1 SGHRS, CDR2 YFSETQ. The CDR3 loop reads CASSLGQGSSYNEQFF. CDR3 bases: TGCGCCAGCAGCTTGGGTCAGGGATCATCCTACAATGAGCAGTTCTTC.

The table lists this clonotype with many counts. The chain employs TRBV5-1 and TRBJ2-5; TRBD2 might be the D (5 bases). CDR1 and CDR2 (germline): SGHRS, YFSETQ. V shed 4 bases and J shed 1 base, with 8 bases lying between them. The CDR3 spans 13 residues. In DNA, the CDR3 is TGCGCCAGCAGCGGGAGTCTCCAAGAGACCCAGTACTTC. Its translation: CASSGSLQETQYF.

In its sample, this clonotype was seen a few times. V is TRBV6-1 and J is TRBJ1-1; 7 bases line up with TRBD1. CDR1 is MNHNS and CDR2 is SASEGT in the germline V gene. This CDR3 is 15 amino acids long. V trimming: 5 bases; J trimming: 6 bases; junction bases outside the gene matches: 12. DNA for the CDR3: TGTGCCAGCAGTCAGGGTTGGCAGGGGGAAGCTGAAGCTTTCTTT. Protein product: CASSQGWQGEAEAFF.

This clonotype was seen at least ten times. The V and J genes are TRBV20-1 and TRBJ1-2, with D tentatively TRBD1 (6 bases). V was clipped by 1 base and J by 4 bases, with 19 bases between them. The CDR3 is 16 residues long. Germline CDR1 and CDR2: DFQATT and SNEGSKA (reference sequence). The CDR3 region has the DNA TGCAGTGCTAGAGCCTTTGCAGCTGACAGGAGCTATGGCTACACCTTC. It is translated as CSARAFAADRSYGYTF.

The chain carries TRBV30 and TRBJ2-3; D is uncertain. There are 14 residues in the CDR3. Germline-derived CDR1 and CDR2 are GTSNPN and SVGIG (reference sequence). V lost 4 bases and J lost 2, with 13 bases in between. DNA of the CDR3: TGTGCCTGGACCGACGGAGCGACCACAGATACGCAGTATTTT. It yields the protein CAWTDGATTDTQYF.

This clonotype was seen repeatedly, ten times or more. The chain has TRBV6-6 and TRBJ2-3; 10 bases match TRBD2. This CDR3 spans 15 amino acids. V trimming: 2 bases; J trimming: 2 bases; junction bases outside the gene matches: 1. CDR1 MNHNY and CDR2 SVGAGI come from the germline V gene (reference sequence). CDR3 bases: TGTGCCAGCAGTTACGGGACTAGCGACACAGATACGCAGTATTTT. As protein: CASSYGTSDTDTQYF.

This clonotype was found many times. V usage is TRBV19 and J usage is TRBJ2-3; 11 nucleotides line up with TRBD2. Germline V gene sequence: CDR1 LNHDA, CDR2 SQIVND (reference sequence). The CDR3 length is 16 residues. V gave up 9 bases and J gave up 4 bases; unmatched junction bases: 12. The CDR3 sequence is CARPLAGGSTADTQYF. CDR3 nucleotide sequence: TGTGCCAGGCCTCTAGCGGGAGGAAGTACGGCAGATACGCAGTATTTT. The complete variable domain, with remaining parts taken from reference TRBV19 and TRBJ2-3, reads DGGITQSPKYLFRKEGQNVTLSCEQNLNHDAMYWYRQDPGQGLRLIYYSQIVNDFQKGDIAEGYSVSREKKESFPLTVTSAQKNPTAFYLCARPLAGGSTADTQYFGPGTRLTVL.

A remark on this clonotype: This sequence may be a read error, since a much larger clone differs from it by one base. The chain uses TRBV7-2 and TRBJ1-4, with 8 nucleotides matching TRBD1. Germline V lookup: CDR1 SGHTA, CDR2 FQGNSA. The CDR3 has 15 amino acids. Here the CDR3 reads CVSSFDRGFNEKLFF. The CDR3 nucleotides read TGTGTCAGCAGCTTCGACAGGGGATTTAATGAAAAACTGTTTTTT.

This clonotype appeared a few times. The CDR3 protein is CASSPVGDQETQYF. In nucleotides, the CDR3 is TGTGCCAGCAGCCCCGTGGGGGACCAAGAGACCCAGTACTTC. The chain carries TRBV13 and TRBJ2-5; D may correspond to TRBD1 or TRBD2 (5 bases each). CDR1 PRHDT and CDR2 FYEKMQ come from the germline V gene (reference sequence). Between the trimmed V and J ends, which lost 5 bases and 0 bases, there was a span of 10 bases. The CDR3 extends over 14 amino acids.

In its sample, this clonotype was seen many times. J is TRBJ1-1 and V is TRBV6-1; weak D call: TRBD1 (6 bases). V was pared by 7 bases and J by 6 bases, with 21 bases between. This CDR3 comprises 15 residues. Germline lookup yields CDR1 MNHNS and CDR2 SASEGT. The CDR3 reads CASTDRRPGDAEAFF. The CDR3 bases are TGTGCCAGCACCGATCGGAGGCCAGGGGACGCTGAAGCTTTCTTT.

This clonotype was seen only a few times. The chain carries TRBV12-3 or TRBV12-4 and TRBJ1-4; no clear D gene. This CDR3 is 14 amino acids long. V lost 3 bases, J lost 8 bases, and 13 bases lay in between. The CDR3 protein is CASSFGQRPEKLFF. DNA for the CDR3: TGTGCCAGCAGTTTTGGGCAGCGGCCGGAAAAACTGTTTTTT.

This clonotype was counted many times. The chain recombines TRBV6-5 with TRBJ2-7; D may be TRBD1 or TRBD2 (6 bases each). The germline V gene has CDR1 MNHEY and CDR2 SVGAGI. Trimming shortened V by 0 bases and J by 5 bases, and 20 bases separated the two germline ends. The CDR3 totals 17 residues. CDR3 region: CASSYSGGSATLHEQYF. DNA of the CDR3: TGTGCCAGCAGTTACTCCGGGGGCAGCGCCACTCTGCACGAGCAGTACTTC.

V usage is TRBV27 and J usage is TRBJ1-2; 12 bases agree with TRBD1. This CDR3 is built from 18 residues. With 3 bases clipped from V and 1 base from J, the junction kept 9 bases outside the gene matches. Per germline, CDR1 MNHEY and CDR2 SMNVEV (reference sequence). The CDR3 region is CASSFSGTGGAFNYGYTF. DNA for the CDR3: TGTGCCAGCAGTTTCTCCGGGACAGGGGGCGCCTTTAACTATGGCTACACCTTC.

This clonotype was picked up a small number of times. The rearrangement links TRBV27 to TRBJ2-3; no clear D gene. Germline CDR1 and CDR2: MNHEY and SMNVEV (reference sequence). This CDR3 spans 14 amino acids. The germline V and J ends were trimmed by 8 bases and 3 bases, with 15 bases remaining between them. CDR3 sequence reads: CASRILPVTDTQYF. CDR3 sequence (DNA): TGTGCCAGCCGGATCCTACCGGTTACAGATACGCAGTATTTT.

Turning to this clonotype: A much larger clone is a single base away; this may be a read error. The chain couples TRBV24-1 to TRBJ1-1; D might be TRBD1 (6 bases). The germline gives CDR1 KGHDR, CDR2 SFDVKD. The CDR3 sequence is 13 residues long. V dropped 3 bases and J dropped 11 bases, with 15 bases sitting between them. The CDR3 sequence is CATSDPTGSHAFF. In DNA form, the CDR3 reads TGTGCCACCAGTGATCCAACAGGGAGTCACGCTTTCTTT.

In its sample, this clonotype was seen many times. This rearrangement joins TRBV11-2 to TRBJ2-2; D perhaps matches TRBD1 (5 bases). CDR1 and CDR2 from the germline V gene are SGHAT and FQNNGV. The CDR3 is made up of 17 amino acids. V lost 5 bases to trimming and J lost 2 bases, with 18 bases between them. CDR3 in DNA: TGTGCCAGCAGCCCCAGGGTCCCTGACAGAAACACCGGGGAGCTGTTTTTT. Its translation: CASSPRVPDRNTGELFF.

This clonotype was seen many times. DNA of the CDR3: TGCAGTGCTAGTCGCCCCACGGGTTCACCCCTCCACTTT. The encoded protein is CSASRPTGSPLHF. J is TRBJ1-6 and V is TRBV20-1; D uncertain. The V and J ends lost 3 bases and 9 bases respectively, with 12 bases between them. The CDR3 contains 13 residues. The germline V gene has CDR1 DFQATT and CDR2 SNEGSKA (reference sequence).

This clonotype was counted many times. This chain uses TRBV6-1 with TRBJ1-1; D gene uncertain. V shed 5 bases and J shed 0 bases, with 10 bases lying between them. From germline, CDR1 is MNHNS and CDR2 SASEGT. There are 14 residues in the CDR3. The CDR3 reads CASSPKLMNTEAFF. DNA for the CDR3: TGTGCCAGCAGTCCTAAGCTTATGAACACTGAAGCTTTCTTT.

The J gene is TRBJ2-2, the V gene TRBV9; perhaps TRBD2 as D (6 bases). Trimming stripped 4 bases from V and 8 bases from J, with 18 bases between. Germline V CDR1 and CDR2: SGDLS, YYNGEE. The CDR3 extends over 15 amino acids. CDR3 bases: TGTGCCAGCAGCAGGCCGGGACTCCCCGGGGGGGAGCTGTTTTTT. It translates to CASSRPGLPGGELFF.

In the case of this clonotype: This could be a read error, since a much larger clone is one nucleotide away. This chain uses TRBV11-3 with TRBJ1-2; TRBD1 is a possible D gene (6 bases). The germline V gene encodes CDR1 SGHNT and CDR2 YENEEA. This CDR3 is built from 15 residues. The CDR3 bases are TGTGCCAGCAGCTCCGGGGGGGCGGCTAACTATGGCCACACCTTC. Residues: CASSSGGAANYGHTF. Variable domain in full (rest from reference TRBV11-3 and TRBJ1-2): EAGVVQSPRYKIIEKKQPVAFWCNPISGHNTLYWYLQNLGQGPELLIRYENEEAVDDSQLPKDRFSAERLKGVDSTLKIQPAELGDSAVYLCASSSGGAANYGHTFGSGTRLTVV.

This clonotype was observed a handful of times. CDR3 loop: CASSVNGLAGGTQYF. DNA for the CDR3: TGTGCCAGCAGCGTCAACGGACTAGCGGGAGGGACCCAGTACTTC. The gene calls are TRBV9 and TRBJ2-5; 14 bases align to TRBD2. The CDR3 spans 15 residues. CDR1 is SGDLS, CDR2 YYNGEE, per germline. With V trimmed by 2 bases and J by 7 bases, 4 bases remained unmatched. The full variable domain, in which reference TRBV9 and TRBJ2-5 provide the parts outside the CDR3, is DSGVTQTPKHLITATGQRVTLRCSPRSGDLSVYWYQQSLDQGLQFLIQYYNGEERAKGNILERFSAQQFPDLHSELNLSSLELGDSALYFCASSVNGLAGGTQYFGPGTRLLVL.

This clonotype was observed many times. This sequence joins TRBV5-1 and TRBJ2-3; 9 nucleotides match TRBD1. The ends lost 2 bases at V and 4 bases at J; junction bases unmatched: 5. Germline V lookup: CDR1 SGHRS, CDR2 YFSETQ. This CDR3 comprises 15 residues. The CDR3 DNA reads TGCGCCAGCAGCTTAGACAGGGGGATGTCAGATACGCAGTATTTT. This sequence encodes CASSLDRGMSDTQYF.

The CDR3 loop reads CASSLGGAEDTQYF. The DNA for the CDR3 is TGCGCCAGCAGCTTGGGTGGGGCCGAAGATACGCAGTATTTT. This chain links TRBV5-1 with TRBJ2-3; D perhaps matches TRBD1 (5 bases). Trimming removed 0 bases from V and 5 bases from J, with 10 bases in between. CDR3 length: 14 residues. Germline loops: CDR1 SGHRS, CDR2 YFSETQ.

Ten or more counts support this clonotype. The gene calls are TRBV7-2 and TRBJ2-7, with TRBD1 matching 9 bases. From germline, CDR1 is SGHTA and CDR2 FQGNSA. Trimming removed 6 bases from V and 2 bases from J; junction bases left unmatched: 2. The CDR3 is 13 residues long. DNA for the CDR3: TGTGCCAGCAGAGGGACAGGGCCCTACGAGCAGTACTTC. Its protein product is CASRGTGPYEQYF.

Many counts were recorded for this clonotype. V and J are TRBV13 and TRBJ2-7, with D hard to call. This CDR3 is 15 amino acids long. Looked up from germline, CDR1 is PRHDT and CDR2 is FYEKMQ (reference sequence). V lost 4 bases and J 0 bases, leaving 13 bases between the germline ends. Here the CDR3 DNA reads TGTGCCAGCAGCTGGCTTAGGAAATCCTCCTACGAGCAGTACTTC. It codes for CASSWLRKSSYEQYF.